The entry that follows covers one T cell receptor beta chain sequence. What it binds is not known. The data are from a study of cytomegalovirus exposure and HLA in healthy donors. Points from the study as a whole: Some highly shared sequence variants likely arose as a pipeline artifact. When a later analysis compared HLA-associated TCR beta chains with equally common others, the HLA-associated chains turned out to be more clonally expanded and to have lower generation probabilities.

All the people who gave samples were healthy bone marrow donors. Both 60 Vbeta primers and 13 Jbeta primers went into the PCR. Sequenced by immunoSEQ multiplex PCR; TCRdb stores in-frame clones only, minus some. This table holds 150,000 to 200,000 clones, 65% to 85% found once. The specimen sequenced was PBMCs. This clonotype was sampled from a woman in her forties or fifties in good health and CMV-seropositive.

The CDR3 loop reads CASKTGDYGYTF. The DNA of the CDR3 is TGTGCCAGCAAGACAGGGGACTATGGCTACACCTTC. V and J are TRBV6-5 and TRBJ1-2; TRBD1 aligns across 8 bases. Germline values: CDR1 MNHEY, CDR2 SVGAGI. This CDR3 has 12 amino acids. V dropped 7 bases and J dropped 3; count of bases not matched to a gene: 1.